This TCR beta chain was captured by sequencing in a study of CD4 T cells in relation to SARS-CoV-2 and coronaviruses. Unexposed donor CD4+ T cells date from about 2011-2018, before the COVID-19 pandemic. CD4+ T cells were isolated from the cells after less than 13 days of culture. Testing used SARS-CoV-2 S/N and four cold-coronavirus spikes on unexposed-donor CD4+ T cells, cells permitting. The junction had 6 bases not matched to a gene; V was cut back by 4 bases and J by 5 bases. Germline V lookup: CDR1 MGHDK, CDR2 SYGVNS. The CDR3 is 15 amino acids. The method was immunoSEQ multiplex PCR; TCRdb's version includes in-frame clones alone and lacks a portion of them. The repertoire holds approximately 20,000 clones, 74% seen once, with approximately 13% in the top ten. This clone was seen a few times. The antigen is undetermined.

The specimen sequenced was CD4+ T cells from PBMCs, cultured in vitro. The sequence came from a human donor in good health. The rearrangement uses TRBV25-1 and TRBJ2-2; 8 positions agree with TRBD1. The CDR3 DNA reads TGTGCCAGCAGTGGGGCCGGGACAGGAACCGGGGAGCTGTTTTTT. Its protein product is CASSGAGTGTGELFF.